This note documents a single TCR beta chain sequence. The entry originates in a study of beta chain features in type 1 diabetes. Looking at the study overall: The examined sorted cells totaled 107,917,701 across samples.

Every bit of the isolated RNA underwent reverse transcription, so sequencing read expressed TCRB transcripts. Sequenced by immunoSEQ multiplex PCR; TCRdb stores in-frame clones only, minus some. Altogether hundreds of thousands of clones are present, around 30% being singletons, with the ten largest covering about 0.06%. The CDR3 has 16 amino acids. CDR1 and CDR2 (germline): GTSNPN, SVGIG (reference sequence). Trimming removed 4 bases from V and 1 base from J; junction bases left unmatched: 11. Sequencing used naive CD4+ T cells from blood. The TCR was taken from a young man in good health. The V gene is TRBV30, the J gene TRBJ2-5; TRBD2 matches at 8 bases. CDR3 sequence reads: CAWTPPSGRPQETQYF. CDR3 in DNA: TGTGCCTGGACTCCACCCAGCGGGAGACCCCAAGAGACCCAGTACTTC.